This is a list of T cell receptor beta chains from one sample in a study of blood T cell repertoires in COVID-19. Some clones are missing from TCRdb's copy, which holds only in-frame ones; the method was immunoSEQ multiplex PCR. This table holds 250,000 to 300,000 clones, around 88% found once. Material for sequencing was peripheral blood. These receptors were collected from a woman younger than 45 who had recovered from COVID-19. Each CDR3 is given with its conserved first and last residue. D genes are given only for firm matches. Part of the rows lack a size; the others show once, few, many or a class for expanded clones.

v_gene: TRBV4-1; j_gene: TRBJ1-6; d_gene: -; abundance: -; CDR3nt: TGCGCCAGCAGCCAGCGGACGACAGAAAGCTCCTATAATTCACCCCTCCACTTT; CDR3aa: CASSQRTTESSYNSPLHF
v_gene: TRBV19; j_gene: TRBJ1-2; d_gene: TRBD1; abundance: -; CDR3nt: TGTGCCTTAGGAGGGGGGACAGGCGGCTACACCTTC; CDR3aa: CALGGGTGGYTF
v_gene: TRBV28; j_gene: TRBJ2-7; d_gene: TRBD2; abundance: -; CDR3nt: TGTGCCAGCAGTTTATGGCGGGAGTACGAGCAGTACTTC; CDR3aa: CASSLWREYEQYF
v_gene: TRBV25-1; j_gene: TRBJ1-1; d_gene: -; abundance: once; CDR3nt: TGTGCCAGCAGTGAAGCGGGCAGGGGGAACACTGAAGCTTTCTTT; CDR3aa: CASSEAGRGNTEAFF
v_gene: TRBV29-1; j_gene: TRBJ2-7; d_gene: -; abundance: -; CDR3nt: TGCAGCGTTGATTTGGGGGTAGGGGGAACTTACGAGCAGTACTTC; CDR3aa: CSVDLGVGGTYEQYF
v_gene: TRBV7-6; j_gene: TRBJ2-5; d_gene: -; abundance: few; CDR3nt: TGTGCCAGCAGCTTAGCACGAGGGTTGGAGACCCAGTACTTC; CDR3aa: CASSLARGLETQYF
v_gene: TRBV5-4; j_gene: TRBJ1-1; d_gene: -; abundance: -; CDR3nt: TGTGCCAGCAGCTTTGTGGGCAGTGAAGCTTTCTTT; CDR3aa: CASSFVGSEAFF
v_gene: TRBV5-1; j_gene: TRBJ1-5; d_gene: TRBD1; abundance: -; CDR3nt: TGCGCCAGCAGCTTGGAAGGTCAGGGGGGCCAGCCCCAGCATTTT; CDR3aa: CASSLEGQGGQPQHF
v_gene: TRBV13; j_gene: TRBJ1-1; d_gene: -; abundance: -; CDR3nt: TGTGCCAGCAGCCCATCCCGGGGAGGGAGTTCTGAAGCTTTCTTT; CDR3aa: CASSPSRGGSSEAFF
v_gene: TRBV28; j_gene: TRBJ1-1; d_gene: -; abundance: -; CDR3nt: TGTGCCAGCAGTTTAGCACAGATTGAAGCTTTCTTT; CDR3aa: CASSLAQIEAFF
v_gene: TRBV3-1/TRBV3-2; j_gene: TRBJ1-2; d_gene: TRBD1; abundance: -; CDR3nt: TGTGCCAGCAGCCAAGAAATAGGACAGGGCATTAACTATGGCTACACCTTC; CDR3aa: CASSQEIGQGINYGYTF
v_gene: TRBV20-1; j_gene: TRBJ1-2; d_gene: -; abundance: -; CDR3nt: TGCAGTGCTAGTTCAGGCTATGGCTACACCTTC; CDR3aa: CSASSGYGYTF
v_gene: TRBV12-3/TRBV12-4; j_gene: TRBJ1-1; d_gene: -; abundance: -; CDR3nt: TGTGCCAGCAGTTTGCAGTCGAACACTGAAGCTTTCTTT; CDR3aa: CASSLQSNTEAFF
v_gene: TRBV30; j_gene: TRBJ1-1; d_gene: -; abundance: -; CDR3nt: TGTGCCTGGAGTGTACTTAAGGGGACTGAAGCTTTCTTT; CDR3aa: CAWSVLKGTEAFF
v_gene: TRBV5-4; j_gene: TRBJ2-7; d_gene: -; abundance: -; CDR3nt: TGTGCCAGCAGCCCCCAGGCTCCAGGGTTGGGGGAGCAGTACTTC; CDR3aa: CASSPQAPGLGEQYF
v_gene: TRBV4-2; j_gene: TRBJ2-7; d_gene: -; abundance: -; CDR3nt: TGTGCCAGCAGCCAAGATTATAAGGGCAGACAGCCTAACTCCTACGAGCAGTACTTC; CDR3aa: CASSQDYKGRQPNSYEQYF
v_gene: TRBV3-1/TRBV3-2; j_gene: TRBJ2-5; d_gene: TRBD1; abundance: -; CDR3nt: TGTGCCAGCAGCCTTCCGGACAGGGAAAAAGAGACCCAGTACTTC; CDR3aa: CASSLPDREKETQYF
v_gene: TRBV5-8; j_gene: TRBJ1-4; d_gene: TRBD1; abundance: -; CDR3nt: TGTGCCAGCAGCCCACGGACAGGGTCTGGTGAAAAACTGTTTTTT; CDR3aa: CASSPRTGSGEKLFF
v_gene: TRBV30; j_gene: TRBJ2-4; d_gene: -; abundance: -; CDR3nt: TGTGCCTGGAAGGCTGGGGGGACCAAAAACATTCAGTACTTC; CDR3aa: CAWKAGGTKNIQYF
v_gene: TRBV27; j_gene: TRBJ2-2; d_gene: TRBD2; abundance: once; CDR3nt: TGTGCCACCGGTTCGTGGGGGGGAAAGAACACCGGGGAGCTGTTTTTT; CDR3aa: CATGSWGGKNTGELFF
v_gene: TRBV27; j_gene: TRBJ2-7; d_gene: TRBD1; abundance: once; CDR3nt: TGTGCCAGCAGTCCCGGGACAGGGGGCGTCGAGCAGTACTTC; CDR3aa: CASSPGTGGVEQYF
v_gene: TRBV2; j_gene: TRBJ1-1; d_gene: TRBD1; abundance: -; CDR3nt: TGTGCCAGCAGTCGGGACAGTCTCAACATGAACACTGAAGCTTTCTTT; CDR3aa: CASSRDSLNMNTEAFF
v_gene: TRBV30; j_gene: TRBJ2-1; d_gene: -; abundance: -; CDR3nt: TGTGCCTGGAGCAGATGGGGGGTTTCTTGGCACAATGAGCAGTTCTTC; CDR3aa: CAWSRWGVSWHNEQFF
v_gene: TRBV24-1; j_gene: TRBJ2-5; d_gene: TRBD2; abundance: -; CDR3nt: TGTGCCACCAGTGATATGACTAGCGGGCCTCAAGAGACCCAGTACTTC; CDR3aa: CATSDMTSGPQETQYF
v_gene: TRBV5-6; j_gene: TRBJ1-2; d_gene: -; abundance: -; CDR3nt: TGTGCCAGCAGCTTGGTTGTAGGGGCCAACTATGGCTACACCTTC; CDR3aa: CASSLVVGANYGYTF
v_gene: TRBV28; j_gene: TRBJ2-5; d_gene: TRBD2; abundance: -; CDR3nt: TGTGCCAGCAGTTCTCTAGCGGGGGGCCGGGAAGAGACCCAGTACTTC; CDR3aa: CASSSLAGGREETQYF
v_gene: TRBV19; j_gene: TRBJ1-1; d_gene: -; abundance: -; CDR3nt: TGTGCCAGTACTGACAGGAACACTGAAGCTTTCTTT; CDR3aa: CASTDRNTEAFF
v_gene: TRBV24-1; j_gene: TRBJ1-3; d_gene: -; abundance: many; CDR3nt: TGTGCCATTCCAGGGATCTCTGGAAACACCATATATTTT; CDR3aa: CAIPGISGNTIYF
v_gene: TRBV19; j_gene: TRBJ2-1; d_gene: -; abundance: -; CDR3nt: TGTGCCAGTAGCGTACAGGGGGGGAATGAGCAGTTCTTC; CDR3aa: CASSVQGGNEQFF
v_gene: TRBV6-6; j_gene: TRBJ1-3; d_gene: TRBD1; abundance: -; CDR3nt: TGTGCCAGCAGACCCGACAGGGGGTCTGGAAACACCATATATTTT; CDR3aa: CASRPDRGSGNTIYF
v_gene: TRBV19; j_gene: TRBJ1-1; d_gene: -; abundance: -; CDR3nt: TGTGCCAGTAGTATAACGAACAGGCGAACTGAAGCTTTCTTT; CDR3aa: CASSITNRRTEAFF
v_gene: TRBV6-5; j_gene: TRBJ1-2; d_gene: -; abundance: -; CDR3nt: TGTGCCAGCAGTTCGGAGAGTGGCTACACCTTC; CDR3aa: CASSSESGYTF
v_gene: TRBV19; j_gene: TRBJ1-6; d_gene: -; abundance: -; CDR3nt: TGTGCCAGTAGTCCCGGACGGGGTAATTCACCCCTCCACTTT; CDR3aa: CASSPGRGNSPLHF
v_gene: TRBV28; j_gene: TRBJ1-2; d_gene: TRBD1; abundance: few; CDR3nt: TGTGCCAGCAGTGTCCACCCCTGGACAGGGACGTATGGCTACACCTTC; CDR3aa: CASSVHPWTGTYGYTF